This T cell receptor beta chain was recovered during a study of low-dose radiotherapy and immunotherapy resistance in tumors. The wider study: A total of 6.5 Gy was given to Cohort 1 as 0.5 Gy per fraction every 2 weeks. Fractions of 1 Gy went to Cohort 2 every two weeks, for 13 Gy over 26 weeks.

Primers used for first-strand cDNA, a TRAV- and TRBV-specific set, covered both alpha and beta chains. TCR amplification ran approximately 22 PCR cycles using constant-region and V-primer adapter primers. One entry per CDR3 protein, called by TCRdb with MiXCR from the reads. There are tens of thousands of distinct CDR3 sequences in the sample; about 25% occur only once, and about a tenth lies in the top ten. The CDR3 spans 15 residues. The V and J ends lost 4 bases and 4 bases, in that order; junction bases with no gene match: 7. The time point is: after trial treatment. Treatment denoted: LDRT plus nivolumab, ipilimumab, low-dose cyclophosphamide and aspirin (RACIN trial). The treatment that donors received included nivolumab, ipilimumab, aspirin, low-dose cyclophosphamide and low-dose radiotherapy.

This clonotype was obtained from a male donor with prostate cancer. J is TRBJ1-1 and V is TRBV12-3 or TRBV12-4; the match to TRBD1 covers 9 bases. The specimen was PBMCs, collected after low-dose radiotherapy plus immunotherapy. CDR3 nucleotides: TGTGCCAGCAGTTCCGGGGGACAGGGTCGCACTGAAGCTTTCTTT. Amino acid sequence: CASSSGGQGRTEAFF.